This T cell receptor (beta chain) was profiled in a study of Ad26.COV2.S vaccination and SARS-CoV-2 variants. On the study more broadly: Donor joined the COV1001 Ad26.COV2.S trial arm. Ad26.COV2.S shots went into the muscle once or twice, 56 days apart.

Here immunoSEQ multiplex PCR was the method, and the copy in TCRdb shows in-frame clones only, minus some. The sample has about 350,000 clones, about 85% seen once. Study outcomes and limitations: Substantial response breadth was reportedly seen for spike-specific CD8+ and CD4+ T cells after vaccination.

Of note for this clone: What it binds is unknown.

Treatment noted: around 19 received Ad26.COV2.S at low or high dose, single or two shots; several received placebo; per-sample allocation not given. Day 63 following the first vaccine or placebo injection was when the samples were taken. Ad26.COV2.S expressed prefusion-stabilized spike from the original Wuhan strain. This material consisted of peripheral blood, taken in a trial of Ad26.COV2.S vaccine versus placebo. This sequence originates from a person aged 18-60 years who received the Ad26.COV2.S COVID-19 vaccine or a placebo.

In DNA form, the CDR3 reads TGTGCCAGCAGCCAAGATCCGAGACACCCAACGAACACCGGGGAGCTGTTTTTT. This codes for CASSQDPRHPTNTGELFF. The rearrangement links TRBV14 to TRBJ2-2, with unresolved D. V lost 0 bases to trimming and J lost 0 bases, with 14 bases between them. Germline-derived CDR1 and CDR2 are SGHDN and FVKESK. This CDR3 is 18 amino acids long. The full variable domain, completed using reference TRBV14 and TRBJ2-2, is EAGVTQFPSHSVIEKGQTVTLRCDPISGHDNLYWYRRVMGKEIKFLLHFVKESKQDESGMPNNRFLAERTGGTYSTLKVQPAELEDSGVYFCASSQDPRHPTNTGELFFGEGSRLTVL.